This T cell receptor (beta chain) derives from a study of identical twins (dated by TCRdb to 2016 to 2017). Context from the whole study: To test whether fetal clonotypes persist, the study used deep sequencing on TCR alpha and beta repertoires from monozygotic twins, unrelated adults of various ages, and cord blood. Replicate twin experiments were performed at different times using different library preparation protocols to rule out contamination. On the study overall, not on this receptor specifically: Fewer insertions were carried by abundant cord blood beta clonotypes; a weaker similar trend was observed in young adult naive repertoires, while no such trend was observed in memory repertoires. Compared with coincidental sharing between unrelated individuals, out-of-frame TCR alpha sequences shared between twins showed an excess of sequences with low generation probability. Recombination models systematically underestimated out-of-frame TCR alpha sharing in monozygotic twins but agreed with sharing between unrelated individuals. Because the same donors could not be followed over many years, conclusions were based on cross-sectional statistical analysis. Excess twin sharing in beta out-of-frame sequences was weaker because fewer shared sequences lowered the signal-to-noise ratio. Invariant T cells such as MAIT and iNKT could partly confound zero-insertion analyses, although diverse VJ usage argued against such confounding for most clonotypes.

From cysteine to phenylalanine, the CDR3 is 16 amino acids long. Here the CDR3 DNA is all that survives: 48 bases in frame from base 1. CDR1 and CDR2 were assigned from the germline V gene (reference sequence) as PRHDT and FYEKMQ. V is trimmed back by 5 bases and J by 3 bases, and the junction contains 10 bases that no gene match accounts for. Details on this clonotype: Its antigen is still unknown. No base quality information exists; no much larger clone differs at one position.

Library creation used 5' RACE. Sequencer: Illumina HiSeq 2000. A universal primer binding site was introduced by template switching, and a unique molecular identifier was present in the final cDNA, enabling accurate counting of TCR cDNA molecules. Specific primers in the conserved constant-segment region were used to synthesize first-strand cDNA for TCR alpha and beta chains. Each cDNA library was double barcoded, with a SMART-Mk sample barcode plus Illumina barcodes, to control for contamination. TruSeq adapter sequences, together with Illumina sample barcodes, were added in two successive PCR steps. TCR alpha and beta cDNA libraries were sequenced on the Illumina HiSeq platform with custom primers. Regarding the original processing steps: MiGEC processed the raw reads to extract unique molecular identifiers, while MiXCR was used to determine the CDR3 positions. For each individual, recombination models were inferred using an EM algorithm with the repgenHMM and IGoR tools. Shared clonotype analysis was performed with the tcR package in R, normalizing sharing by the product of cloneset sizes. To study raw recombination free of thymic and clonal selection effects, out-of-frame nonproductive sequences were analyzed. TCRdb trimmed the raw reads at Q25, called clones with MiXCR and kept productive beta chains. Every distinct CDR3 protein forms one entry, paired with its most common genes and DNA. The authors' filters were not applied to this entry. The sample table contains about 920,000 distinct CDR3 sequences; only one count was recorded for approximately 13% of them. Of the sample, around 1.5% falls within the top ten clones.

Only healthy Caucasian donors were included. The twin cohort comprised three pairs of female monozygotic twins, all aged roughly 18 to 30 years. The RNA used for TCR libraries was isolated from peripheral blood mononuclear cells. This sample was also put to use in a study of yellow fever vaccine responses in identical twins. As the second study states: The authors reported that the T cell response to vaccination in identical twins appeared partly convergent and partly personalized. The study precisely tracked vaccine-responding T cell clones in identical twins.

The chain is encoded by TRBV13 joined to TRBJ2-7; 10 central nucleotides agree with TRBD2. The sample was PBMCs. This clonotype originated in a woman between 18 and 29 years old in good health. The CDR3 is CASSVHSGRSYYEQYF. The DNA sequence is as follows: TGTGCCAGCAGCGTCCATAGCGGGAGGTCCTACTACGAGCAGTACTTC. Here the CDR3 is joined to the reference TRBV13 and TRBJ2-7 genes, and the full variable domain is: AAGVIQSPRHLIKEKRETATLKCYPIPRHDTVYWYQQGPGQDPQFLISFYEKMQSDKGSIPDRFSAQQFSDYHSELNMSSLELGDSALYFCASSVHSGRSYYEQYFGPGTRLTVT.